The 16 T cell receptor beta chains below come from one sample, sequenced in a study of CD8 T cells in ankylosing spondylitis. TCRdb re-called the 5' RACE reads through MiXCR, storing one row per CDR3 protein. The table lists 120,000 to 150,000 distinct CDR3 sequences, roughly 8% of them singletons. The sequenced material came from synovial fluid, either unsorted or a sorted T cell fraction (not recorded which). The receptors were sampled from a male donor with ankylosing spondylitis.

This chain uses TRBV5-6 with TRBJ1-2; TRBD1 agrees at 7 bases. The CDR3 runs 16 residues. Per germline, CDR1 SGHDT and CDR2 YYEEEE. The V segment lost 0 bases and the J segment 4 bases; nucleotides outside the gene matches: 9. DNA of the CDR3: TGTGCCAGCAGCTTGGAAGGGACAGTTCAGTTCTATGGCTACACCTTC. It yields the protein CASSLEGTVQFYGYTF.

This clonotype showed up many times. A junction boundary mismatches the germline segment, possibly from a read error. J is TRBJ2-3 and V is TRBV7-7; tentatively, D is TRBD2 (6 bases). Germline V CDR1 and CDR2: SSHAT, FNYEAQ (reference sequence). The CDR3 runs to 15 residues. This CDR3 is CASSPGGRDTDTQYF. CDR3 coding DNA: TGTGCTAGCAGCCCCGGAGGGAGAGACACAGATACGCAGTATTTT.

This clonotype was seen repeatedly, ten times or more. This rearrangement joins TRBV20-1 to TRBJ2-1; 9 bases are a match to TRBD2. Germline loops: CDR1 DFQATT, CDR2 SNEGSKA (reference sequence). Trimming removed 1 base from V and 2 bases from J; junction bases left unmatched: 3. The CDR3 loop spans 15 amino acids. CDR3 sequence: CSARGRLAAYNEQFF. CDR3 nucleotides: TGCAGTGCTAGAGGGCGACTAGCGGCCTACAATGAGCAGTTCTTC.

At least ten counts were recorded for this clonotype. The chain carries TRBV20-1 and TRBJ2-3; TRBD2 might be the D (5 bases). The V gene lost 6 bases and the J gene lost 2 bases, with 9 bases spanning the gap. CDR3 length equals 12 residues. The germline V gene encodes CDR1 DFQATT and CDR2 SNEGSKA (reference sequence). The CDR3 loop is CSAERFTDTQYF. CDR3 DNA sequence: TGCAGTGCCGAGCGGTTCACAGATACGCAGTATTTT.

This clonotype was counted only a few times. The chain couples TRBV5-1 to TRBJ2-3; 10 bases agree with TRBD1. V lost 3 bases and J lost 5; bases outside the gene matches: 6. This CDR3 comprises 15 residues. Germline loops: CDR1 SGHRS, CDR2 YFSETQ. The CDR3 reads CASSSTGTGEDTQYF. Written as DNA, the CDR3 is TGCGCCAGCAGCTCAACCGGGACAGGGGAAGATACGCAGTATTTT. The full variable domain, rest sourced from reference TRBV5-1 and TRBJ2-3, is KAGVTQTPRYLIKTRGQQVTLSCSPISGHRSVSWYQQTPGQGLQFLFEYFSETQRNKGNFPGRFSGRQFSNSRSEMNVSTLELGDSALYLCASSSTGTGEDTQYFGPGTRLTVL.

This clonotype was counted a few times. Its ends do not fully match the called genes, so a read error is possible. The V call is TRBV6-5, the J call TRBJ2-7; 7 bases line up with TRBD1. CDR1 is MNHEY, CDR2 SVGAGI, per germline. The CDR3 is made up of 12 amino acids. The CDR3 spells CASSSGQAALSF. CDR3 nucleotide sequence: TGTGCCAGCAGTTCAGGACAGGCGGCCCTGTCCTTC.

This clonotype was recorded at least ten times. The chain links TRBV7-2 to TRBJ2-7, with 8 bases lining up with TRBD1. Per germline, CDR1 SGHTA and CDR2 FQGNSA. The CDR3 has 13 amino acids. V gave up 4 bases and J gave up 5 bases; unmatched junction bases: 4. The CDR3 sequence: CASSYSGGDEQYF. CDR3 DNA sequence: TGTGCCAGCAGCTATTCAGGGGGCGACGAGCAGTACTTC.

This clonotype has at least ten counts. The chain combines TRBV7-2 with TRBJ2-1; 8 bases map to TRBD2. The CDR3 loop spans 15 amino acids. In germline, CDR1 is SGHTA, CDR2 FQGNSA. V shed 5 bases, J shed 4 bases, and the junction held 7 bases outside the gene matches. This CDR3 is CASSLGSGSYNEQFF. DNA for the CDR3: TGTGCCAGCAGCCTTGGCAGCGGGAGTTACAATGAGCAGTTCTTC.

CDR3 DNA sequence: TGCAGTGCTAGGGGCAGTCTGAACACCGGGGAGCTGTTTTTT. Translation gives CSARGSLNTGELFF. V gene TRBV20-1 combines with J gene TRBJ2-2; D call uncertain. The germline V and J ends were trimmed by 3 bases and 1 base, with 9 bases remaining between them. The germline gives CDR1 DFQATT, CDR2 SNEGSKA (reference sequence). This CDR3 region has 14 residues.

CDR3 region: CSAPPKLLGEREGYTF. In DNA, the CDR3 is TGCAGTGCCCCCCCCAAGTTACTAGGGGAGAGAGAGGGCTACACCTTC. The chain couples TRBV20-1 to TRBJ1-2, with D perhaps matching TRBD1 (5 bases). This CDR3 has 16 residues. The germline gives CDR1 DFQATT, CDR2 SNEGSKA (reference sequence). The V end was cut by 6 bases, the J end by 8 bases, with 28 bases between.

The CDR3 protein is CASSTGTSPGNEQFF. CDR3 DNA sequence: TGTGCCAGCAGCACCGGGACTAGCCCTGGGAATGAGCAGTTCTTC. The rearrangement uses TRBV6-2 or TRBV6-3 and TRBJ2-1; 9 bases are a match to TRBD2. CDR1 and CDR2 from the germline V gene are MNHEY and SVGEGT. Losses at the gene ends were 6 bases for V and 7 bases for J; bases not matched to a gene: 10. The CDR3 runs 15 residues.

This clonotype was found a few times. The V gene is TRBV6-5, the J gene TRBJ1-2; D possibly corresponds to TRBD1 (5 bases). The CDR3 sequence is 14 residues long. Trimming took off 0 bases at V and 8 bases at J, with 13 bases between the two ends. From germline, CDR1 is MNHEY and CDR2 SVGAGI. The DNA of the CDR3 is TGTGCCAGCAGTTACTCCACGGGCACAGGAGGCTACACCTTC. It yields the protein CASSYSTGTGGYTF.

This clonotype was seen repeatedly, ten times or more. The chain employs TRBV5-6 and TRBJ2-2, with 7 bases aligning to TRBD2. Germline assignment: CDR1 SGHDT and CDR2 YYEEEE. J was trimmed by 5 bases and V by 2 bases; bases with no gene match: 3. CDR3 length equals 14 residues. The CDR3 sequence: CASSFGGRTGELFF. CDR3 nucleotides: TGTGCCAGCAGCTTTGGCGGGAGAACCGGGGAGCTGTTTTTT.

This clonotype occurred many times. V gene TRBV7-2 combines with J gene TRBJ2-1, with 11 nucleotides matching TRBD1. This CDR3 contains 16 residues. V gave up 1 base and J gave up 3 bases; unmatched junction bases: 2. The germline gives CDR1 SGHTA, CDR2 FQGNSA. The CDR3 protein is CASSLVGTGGYNEQFF. The CDR3 DNA reads as TGTGCCAGCAGCTTAGTGGGGACAGGGGGCTACAATGAGCAGTTCTTC.

Concerning this clonotype itself: This clone may be a read error of a much larger clone one base away. The chain employs TRBV9 and TRBJ2-5; D unresolved. V was trimmed by 0 bases and J by 0 bases, leaving 9 bases between them. Looked up from germline, CDR1 is SGDLS and CDR2 is YYNGEE. CDR3 length: 15 residues. The CDR3 spells CASSVAPTHQETQYF. DNA of the CDR3: TGTGCCAGCAGCGTAGCTCCGACGCACCAAGAGACCCAGTACTTC.

This clonotype turned up a few times. J is TRBJ1-5 and V is TRBV6-5, with 10 bases identical to TRBD1. The CDR3 is 16 residues long. The V gene's germline CDR1 is MNHEY and CDR2 SVGAGI. With V trimmed by 2 bases and J by 6 bases, 7 bases remained unmatched. The DNA for the CDR3 is TGTGCCAGCAGTTACGGGGGACAGGGGCGTTCTCAGCCCCAGCATTTT. This sequence encodes CASSYGGQGRSQPQHF.